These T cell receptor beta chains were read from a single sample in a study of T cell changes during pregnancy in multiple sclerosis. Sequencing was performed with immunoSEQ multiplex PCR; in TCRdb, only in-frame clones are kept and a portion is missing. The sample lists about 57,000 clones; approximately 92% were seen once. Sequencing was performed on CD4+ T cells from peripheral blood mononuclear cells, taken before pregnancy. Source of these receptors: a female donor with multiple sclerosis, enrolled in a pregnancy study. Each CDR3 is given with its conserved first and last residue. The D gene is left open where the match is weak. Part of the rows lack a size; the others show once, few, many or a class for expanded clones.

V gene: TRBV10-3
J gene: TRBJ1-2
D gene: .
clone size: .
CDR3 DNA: TGTGCCATCAGTGCGGGGTTTGGCTACACCTTC
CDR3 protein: CAISAGFGYTF

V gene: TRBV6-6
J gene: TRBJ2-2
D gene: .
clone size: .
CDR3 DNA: TGTGCCAGCAATCATATGGGGGGGGCCAACCCCGGGGAGCTGTTTTTT
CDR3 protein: CASNHMGGANPGELFF

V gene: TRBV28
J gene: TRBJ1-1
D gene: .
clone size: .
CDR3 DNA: TGTGCCAGCAGTTTGAGCCGGGGGTGGAACACTGAAGCTTTCTTT
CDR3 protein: CASSLSRGWNTEAFF

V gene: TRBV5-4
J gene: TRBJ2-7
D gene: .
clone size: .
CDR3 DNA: TGTGCCAGCAGCTTGAGCCTTGCAGGGTCGTTCGACGAGCAGTACTTC
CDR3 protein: CASSLSLAGSFDEQYF

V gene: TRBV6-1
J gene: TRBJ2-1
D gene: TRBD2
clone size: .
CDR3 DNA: TGTGCCAGCAGTGCGACGGGAGGGCTTCGCAATGAGCAGTTCTTC
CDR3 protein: CASSATGGLRNEQFF

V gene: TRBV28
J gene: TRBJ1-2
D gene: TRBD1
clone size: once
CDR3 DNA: TGTGCCAGCAGTTTACAGGGGGCAAGTGGCTACACCTTC
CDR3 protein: CASSLQGASGYTF

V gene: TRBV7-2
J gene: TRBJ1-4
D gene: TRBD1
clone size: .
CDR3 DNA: TGTGCCAGCAGCGTTGTAGGGGGACAGCTGTTTTTT
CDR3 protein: CASSVVGGQLFF

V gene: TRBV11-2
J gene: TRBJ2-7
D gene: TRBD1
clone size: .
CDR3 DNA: TGTGCCAGCAGCTTATATGGCGGGACAGGGTTGGAAGAGCAGTACTTC
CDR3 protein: CASSLYGGTGLEEQYF

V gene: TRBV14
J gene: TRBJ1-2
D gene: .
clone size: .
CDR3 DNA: TGTGCCAGCAGCCACGGCGCCGGGAGGGTTTATGGCTACACCTTC
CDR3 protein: CASSHGAGRVYGYTF

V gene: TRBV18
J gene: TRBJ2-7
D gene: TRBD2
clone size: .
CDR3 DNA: TGTGCCAGCTCACCGGGTCGGGAGGGAAGGGAGCAGTACTTC
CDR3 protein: CASSPGREGREQYF

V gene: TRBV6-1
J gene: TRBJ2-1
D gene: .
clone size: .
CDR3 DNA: TGTGCCAGCAGTGATTTGGGCGGGCCAAACAATGAGCAGTTCTTC
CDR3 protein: CASSDLGGPNNEQFF

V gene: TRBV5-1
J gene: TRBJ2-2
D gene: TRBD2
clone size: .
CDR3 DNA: TGCGCCAGCAGCTCTAGCGGGACTCTTACCGGGGAGCTGTTTTTT
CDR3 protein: CASSSSGTLTGELFF

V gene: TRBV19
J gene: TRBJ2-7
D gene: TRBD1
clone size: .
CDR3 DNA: TGTGCCAGTAGTTCCCAGGGGGAAAGCTACGAGCAGTACTTC
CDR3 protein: CASSSQGESYEQYF

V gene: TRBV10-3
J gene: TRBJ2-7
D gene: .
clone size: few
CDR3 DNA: TGTGCCATCAGTGGTGAGCTCTACGAGCAGTACTTC
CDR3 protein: CAISGELYEQYF

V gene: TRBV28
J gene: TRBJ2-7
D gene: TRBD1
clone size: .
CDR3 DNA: TGTGCCAGCAGACGCACAGGGGGTCTCTACGAGCAGTACTTC
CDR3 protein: CASRRTGGLYEQYF

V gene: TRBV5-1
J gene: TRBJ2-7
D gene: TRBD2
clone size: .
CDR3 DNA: TGCGCCAGCAGCTTGGGGCGTAGCGGGAGTTCCTACGAGCAGTACTTC
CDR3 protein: CASSLGRSGSSYEQYF

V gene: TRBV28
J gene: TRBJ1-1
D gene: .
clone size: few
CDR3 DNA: TGTGCCAGCAGCACAGGGTTGTCTTTCTTT
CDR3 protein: CASSTGLSFF

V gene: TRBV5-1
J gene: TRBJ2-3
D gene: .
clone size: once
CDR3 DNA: TGCGCCAGCAGTTTCTCGGGACTCGGAACAGATACGCAGTATTTT
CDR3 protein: CASSFSGLGTDTQYF

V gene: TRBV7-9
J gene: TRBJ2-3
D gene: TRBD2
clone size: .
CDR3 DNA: TGTGCCAGCAGCTCCACATGGCGGGAGGGCACAGATACGCAGTATTTT
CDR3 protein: CASSSTWREGTDTQYF

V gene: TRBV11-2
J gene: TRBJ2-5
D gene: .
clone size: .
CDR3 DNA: TGTGCCAGCAGTTACGAGGGAGAGACCCAGTACTTC
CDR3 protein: CASSYEGETQYF

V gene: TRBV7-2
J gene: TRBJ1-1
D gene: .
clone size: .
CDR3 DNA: TGTGCCAGCACCTCTAACCGGGATTCTGAAGCTTTCTTT
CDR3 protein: CASTSNRDSEAFF

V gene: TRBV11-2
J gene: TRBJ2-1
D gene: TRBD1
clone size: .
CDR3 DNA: TGTGCCAGCAGCTCAGGGACAGGGGGCCCCTACAATGAGCAGTTCTTC
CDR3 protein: CASSSGTGGPYNEQFF

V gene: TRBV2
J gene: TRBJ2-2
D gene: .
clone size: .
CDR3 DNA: TGTGCCAGCAGTGAAGTTAGCGGCTACACCGGGGAGCTGTTTTTT
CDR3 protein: CASSEVSGYTGELFF

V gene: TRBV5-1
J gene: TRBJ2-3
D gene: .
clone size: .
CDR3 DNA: TGCGCCAGCAGCTTGCGGGGGTTATCCACAGATACGCAGTATTTT
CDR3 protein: CASSLRGLSTDTQYF

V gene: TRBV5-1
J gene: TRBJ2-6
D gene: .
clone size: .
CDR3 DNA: TGCGCCAGCCAACAACGCCAACAGGTACCGGATATCCTCTCTGGGGCCAACGTCCTGACTTTC
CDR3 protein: CASQQRQQVPDILSGANVLTF

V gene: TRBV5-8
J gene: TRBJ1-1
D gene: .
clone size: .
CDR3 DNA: TGTGCCAGCAGCTTGCAATACAGGTTGAGGAACACTGAAGCTTTCTTT
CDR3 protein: CASSLQYRLRNTEAFF